This T cell receptor (beta chain) stems from a study of shared clonotypes between healthy human individuals. Trimming took 8 bases from V and 6 from J, leaving 10 bases between them. Per germline, CDR1 SQVTM and CDR2 ANQGSEA. This CDR3 region has 11 residues. Broader study findings: Owing to a small donor count, the genetic and exposure-history diversity represented was limited.

For sorted subsets, 150 to 200 ng DNA per replicate equaled about 27,000 T cell genomes. The protocol was immunoSEQ multiplex PCR, while the TCRdb copy is restricted to in-frame clones and leaves out a portion. Of about 2.3 million clones detected, about nine tenths appear once; the ten largest clones hold around 0.35%. About this clone itself: Antigen unknown.

The chain recombines TRBV29-1 with TRBJ2-2; weak D call: TRBD1 (6 bases). This receptor was obtained from a man aged 18-30 years in good health. Some clones in this sample may be carry-over from other donors' samples. Sequencing input: naive CD4+ T cells from PBMCs. The sample's subset: CD45RA+ positively selected. CDR3: CSSQGSGELFF. CDR3 bases: TGCAGCTCACAGGGTTCCGGGGAGCTGTTTTTT.